The rows below give T cell receptor beta chains drawn from one sample of a study of blood T cell repertoires in COVID-19. Libraries were prepared by immunoSEQ multiplex PCR; TCRdb keeps only in-frame clonotypes and omits some of them. Of 80,000 to 100,000 clones in the sample, 70% to 90% were seen once. Material for sequencing was peripheral blood. The receptors originated from a man aged 65-85 years with acute or convalescent COVID-19. Each CDR3 is given with its conserved first and last residue. The D gene is left open where the match is weak. Some rows mark clone size as missing; the rest say once, few, many or name a class of expanded clone.

TRBJ1-4	TRBD1	.	TRBV6-5	CASTGQGALGEKLFF	TGTGCCAGCACAGGACAGGGGGCCCTTGGGGAAAAACTGTTTTTT
TRBJ1-5	.	.	TRBV12-3/TRBV12-4	CASSLGGGQPQHF	TGTGCCAGCAGTTTAGGGGGAGGTCAGCCCCAGCATTTT
TRBJ2-7	TRBD2	.	TRBV12-3/TRBV12-4	CASTTAAGKQYF	TGTGCCAGCACCACTGCAGCGGGGAAGCAGTACTTC
TRBJ1-2	.	.	TRBV4-1	CASGQNGYGYTF	TGCGCCAGCGGACAGAATGGTTATGGCTACACCTTC
TRBJ2-3	TRBD2	.	TRBV3-1/TRBV3-2	CASSQLAGGWDTQYF	TGTGCCAGCAGCCAATTAGCGGGGGGGTGGGATACGCAGTATTTT
TRBJ2-3	.	.	TRBV5-4	CASSSGGTSTDTQYF	TGTGCCAGCAGCTCTGGGGGGACTAGCACAGATACGCAGTATTTT
TRBJ1-4	.	few	TRBV19	CASSITRTVGLREKLFF	TGTGCCAGTAGTATTACCCGGACAGTCGGACTCCGTGAAAAACTGTTTTTT
TRBJ1-1	TRBD1	.	TRBV5-1	CASSLTGGDTEAFF	TGCGCCAGCAGCTTGACAGGGGGCGACACTGAAGCTTTCTTT
TRBJ2-2	TRBD2	.	TRBV5-4	CASSPAGGGQLGELFF	TGTGCCAGCAGCCCAGCGGGCGGGGGGCAGTTGGGGGAGCTGTTTTTT
TRBJ1-3	TRBD1	.	TRBV6-6	CASRQGFSGNTIYF	TGTGCCAGTCGACAGGGATTCTCTGGAAACACCATATATTTT
TRBJ1-6	TRBD1	.	TRBV7-2	CASSPTSTGKSPLHF	TGTGCCAGCAGCCCGACCTCGACAGGGAAATCACCCCTCCACTTT
TRBJ1-1	.	.	TRBV5-1	CASSPRRDTEAFF	TGCGCCAGCAGCCCCCGGAGGGACACTGAAGCTTTCTTT
TRBJ1-2	.	.	TRBV19	CASSIGAQGLLRDGYTF	TGTGCCAGTAGTATAGGGGCCCAGGGTCTTTTGAGAGATGGCTACACCTTC
TRBJ1-3	.	once	TRBV15	CATSRDPQASPSGNTIYF	TGTGCCACCAGCAGAGATCCACAGGCATCCCCCTCTGGAAACACCATATATTTT
TRBJ1-6	TRBD1	.	TRBV5-4	CASSLPGQGVGSPLHF	TGTGCCAGCAGCCTCCCGGGACAGGGTGTAGGCTCACCCCTCCACTTT
TRBJ1-5	TRBD1	.	TRBV27	CASSFYRGGGQPQHF	TGTGCCAGCAGTTTCTACAGGGGAGGCGGTCAGCCCCAGCATTTT
TRBJ1-3	.	.	TRBV5-4	CASSLAGGNTIYF	TGTGCCAGCAGCTTGGCAGGGGGAAACACCATATATTTT
TRBJ2-3	.	.	TRBV3-1/TRBV3-2	CASSRQGGSNTQYF	TGTGCCAGCAGCCGACAGGGAGGTTCAAATACGCAGTATTTT
TRBJ2-2	.	.	TRBV19	CASSLQGGLPGELFF	TGTGCCAGTAGCCTACAGGGTGGGTTGCCCGGGGAGCTGTTTTTT
TRBJ1-1	TRBD1	.	TRBV2	CASADRAKAFF	TGTGCCAGCGCGGACAGGGCGAAAGCTTTCTTT
TRBJ1-5	.	few	TRBV30	CASGRAQGGNQPQHF	TGTGCCTCCGGCCGGGCACAGGGAGGCAATCAGCCCCAGCATTTT
TRBJ1-2	.	.	TRBV27	CASSLSPGWGYTF	TGTGCCAGCAGTTTATCTCCAGGCTGGGGCTACACCTTC
TRBJ1-2	TRBD1	.	TRBV9	CASSVDYTGVYTF	TGTGCCAGCAGCGTAGATTATACAGGGGTCTACACCTTC
TRBJ1-1	TRBD1	.	TRBV2	CASSEFGQVFSLEAFF	TGTGCCAGCAGTGAATTTGGACAGGTTTTCTCCCTTGAAGCTTTCTTT
TRBJ1-6	.	once	TRBV6-1	CASSEASRGGKNSPLHF	TGTGCCAGCAGTGAAGCATCGAGGGGGGGGAAGAATTCACCCCTCCACTTT
TRBJ2-7	.	.	TRBV13	CASSTCPRCEQYF	TGTGCCAGCAGCACCTGCCCCAGATGCGAGCAGTACTTC
TRBJ2-2	TRBD1	.	TRBV5-1	CASSWTGGSNTGELFF	TGCGCCAGCAGCTGGACAGGGGGCTCGAACACCGGGGAGCTGTTTTTT
TRBJ1-1	.	.	TRBV10-1	CASRDSANTEAFF	TGCGCCAGCAGGGACAGCGCGAACACTGAAGCTTTCTTT
TRBJ1-1	.	.	TRBV11-2	CASSLDPTVLNTEAFF	TGTGCCAGCAGCTTAGACCCGACAGTTCTGAACACTGAAGCTTTCTTT
TRBJ1-6	.	.	TRBV18	CASSPQGSDSPLHF	TGTGCCAGCTCACCACAGGGTAGCGATTCACCCCTCCACTTT
TRBJ1-1	TRBD1	.	TRBV6-6	CASRAGQMNTEAFF	TGTGCCAGCAGGGCGGGACAGATGAACACTGAAGCTTTCTTT
TRBJ1-3	TRBD1	once	TRBV30	CAWRVGQRFGNTIYF	TGTGCCTGGAGGGTGGGACAGCGCTTTGGAAACACCATATATTTT
TRBJ2-5	.	.	TRBV5-4	CASSLDQGRQETQYF	TGTGCCAGCAGCTTGGACCAGGGGCGACAAGAGACCCAGTACTTC
TRBJ2-7	.	once	TRBV15	CATKTGPQTYEQYF	TGTGCCACCAAAACAGGCCCGCAGACCTACGAGCAGTACTTC
TRBJ2-2	.	.	TRBV5-5	CASSWTATGELFF	TGTGCCAGCAGCTGGACAGCTACCGGGGAGCTGTTTTTT
TRBJ1-1	.	.	TRBV9	CASSVGAELETFF	TGTGCCAGCAGCGTAGGGGCAGAGCTTGAGACTTTCTTT
TRBJ1-3	.	.	TRBV7-6	CASSPAPRGSGNTIYF	TGTGCCAGCAGCCCAGCCCCCCGGGGGTCTGGAAACACCATATATTTT
TRBJ2-3	TRBD2	.	TRBV18	CASSPLAGSAATSDTQYF	TGTGCCAGCTCACCACTAGCGGGGTCTGCGGCCACATCAGATACGCAGTATTTT
TRBJ1-4	.	.	TRBV4-1	CASSPLTQGGSEKLFF	TGCGCCAGCAGCCCCCTTACCCAGGGCGGAAGTGAAAAACTGTTTTTT
TRBJ1-1	TRBD1	.	TRBV5-8	CASGQGIGTEAFF	TGTGCCAGTGGACAGGGTATAGGGACTGAAGCTTTCTTT
TRBJ1-2	TRBD1	.	TRBV14	CASSHRGRNYGYTF	TGTGCCAGCAGCCACAGGGGGCGCAACTATGGCTACACCTTC
TRBJ2-2	.	.	TRBV3-1/TRBV3-2	CASSQRRGPPSYGELFF	TGTGCCAGCAGCCAACGGCGGGGGCCCCCAAGCTACGGGGAGCTGTTTTTT